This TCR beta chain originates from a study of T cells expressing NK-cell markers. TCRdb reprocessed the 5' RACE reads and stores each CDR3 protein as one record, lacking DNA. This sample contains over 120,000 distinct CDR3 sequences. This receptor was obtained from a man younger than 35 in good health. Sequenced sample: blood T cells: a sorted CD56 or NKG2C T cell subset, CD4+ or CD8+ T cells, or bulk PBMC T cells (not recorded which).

This chain's CDR3 is CASAGTSPYEQYF. The chain employs TRBV6-2 or TRBV6-3 and TRBJ2-7; TCRdb reports TRBD2, a call that lacks DNA to check it against. Germline loops: CDR1 MNHEY, CDR2 SVGEGT. This CDR3 has 13 amino acids.